Described below is a single TCR beta chain sequence and its context. Its antigen is undetermined. This record belongs to a study of shared clonotypes between healthy human individuals. Study-wide points: Even with large depth, rarefaction showed that sorted-subset sequencing was incomplete. Larger estimated richness was generally recorded for naive subsets relative to memory subsets.

Splitting the CD4+ cells yielded a CD45RA+ naive subset and a CD45RA-negative memory subset. V was shortened by 3 bases and J by 6 bases, with 6 bases between the two germline ends. The CDR3 totals 12 residues. CDR1 is SEHNR, CDR2 FQNEAQ, per germline (reference sequence). Deep was the level used in running the assay. TCRdb keeps only in-frame clones here, not all; method: immunoSEQ multiplex PCR. Of hundreds of thousands of clones in the sample, approximately 97% were seen once. This receptor was identified in a woman aged 25-40 years in good health. The sample comprised naive CD4+ T cells sorted from blood. As for subset: CD45RA+ positively selected. The J gene is TRBJ1-5, the V gene TRBV7-9; D ambiguous. CDR3 coding DNA: TGTGCCAGCAGCTTCTTAGGTCAGCCCCAGCATTTT. This codes for CASSFLGQPQHF.